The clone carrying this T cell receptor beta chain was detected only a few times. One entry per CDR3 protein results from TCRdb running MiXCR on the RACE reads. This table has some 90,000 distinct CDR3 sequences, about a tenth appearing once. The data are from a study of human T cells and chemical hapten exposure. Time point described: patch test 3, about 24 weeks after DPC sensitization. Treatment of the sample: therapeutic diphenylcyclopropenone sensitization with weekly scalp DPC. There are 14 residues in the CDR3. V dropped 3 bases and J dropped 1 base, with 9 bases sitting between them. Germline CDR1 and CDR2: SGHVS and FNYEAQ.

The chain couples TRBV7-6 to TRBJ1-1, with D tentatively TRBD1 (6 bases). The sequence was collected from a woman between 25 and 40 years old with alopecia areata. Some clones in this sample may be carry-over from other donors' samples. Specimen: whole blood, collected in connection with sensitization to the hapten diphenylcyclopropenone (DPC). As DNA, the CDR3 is TGTGCCAGCAGCTTTGGACAGCCGAACACTGAAGCTTTCTTT. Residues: CASSFGQPNTEAFF.